The 11 T cell receptor beta chains below come from one sample, sequenced in a study of early T cells in non-severe SARS-CoV-2 infection. TCRdb called the 5' RACE reads again in MiXCR, with one record for every CDR3 protein. Among 75,000 to 100,000 distinct CDR3 sequences listed, 14% to 15% were seen once. Material: whole blood. These receptors were obtained from an adult who was a healthcare worker with PCR-confirmed SARS-CoV-2 infection or an uninfected control (not recorded which).

The chain has TRBV28 and TRBJ2-7; TRBD1 agrees at 9 bases. The CDR3 runs to 13 residues. CDR1 and CDR2 (germline): MDHEN, SYDVKM. V lost 7 bases to trimming and J lost 6 bases; unmatched junction nucleotides: 7. CDR3 in amino acids: CASMGTGLGEQYF. CDR3 sequence (DNA): TGTGCCAGCATGGGGACAGGGCTTGGCGAGCAGTACTTC.

This chain joins TRBV28 and TRBJ2-7, with a possible D match to TRBD2 (6 bases). Between the trimmed V and J ends, which lost 6 bases and 3 bases, there was a span of 18 bases. This CDR3 spans 15 amino acids. Germline lookup yields CDR1 MDHEN and CDR2 SYDVKM. In DNA, the CDR3 is TGTGCCAGCAGCCGTAAACCGGCGGGGTTCTACGAGCAGTACTTC. It codes for CASSRKPAGFYEQYF.

This clonotype came up many times. V usage is TRBV20-1 and J usage is TRBJ1-1, with a weak D call TRBD1 (5 bases). Trimming stripped 3 bases from V and 6 bases from J, with 17 bases between. CDR1 and CDR2 from the germline V gene are DFQATT and SNEGSKA (reference sequence). CDR3 length equals 14 residues. In DNA form, the CDR3 reads TGCAGTGCTAGCGACCAAGGACGGGGGTCTGAAGCTTTCTTT. Its translation is CSASDQGRGSEAFF.

This clonotype was recorded a few times. The J gene is TRBJ2-7, the V gene TRBV28; D could derive from TRBD1 or TRBD2 (5 bases each). V lost 7 bases, J lost 6 bases, and 10 bases lay in between. This CDR3 is 11 amino acids long. CDR1 and CDR2 (germline): MDHEN, SYDVKM. The DNA of the CDR3 is TGTGCCAGCATGGGGGTAGGCGAGCAGTACTTC. This sequence encodes CASMGVGEQYF.

The sample holds a few counts of this clonotype. The chain links TRBV7-2 to TRBJ1-1; D uncertain. This CDR3 contains 14 residues. V shed 1 base and J shed 4 bases, with 10 bases lying between them. The V gene's germline CDR1 is SGHTA and CDR2 FQGNSA. The CDR3 region is CASSLGGVSTEAFF. CDR3 nucleotide sequence: TGTGCCAGCAGCTTAGGCGGGGTAAGCACTGAAGCTTTCTTT.

The rearrangement links TRBV13 to TRBJ2-1, with 7 positions matching TRBD2. This CDR3 contains 15 residues. Per germline, CDR1 PRHDT and CDR2 FYEKMQ (reference sequence). V dropped 3 bases and J dropped 5; count of bases not matched to a gene: 7. In nucleotides, the CDR3 is TGTGCCAGCAGCTTTATCGGCGGGAGCAACAATGAGCAGTTCTTC. This translates into CASSFIGGSNNEQFF.

This clonotype was seen at least ten times. V and J are TRBV3-1 and TRBJ2-2; TRBD2 matches 13 bases. This CDR3 has 18 amino acids. The germline gives CDR1 LGHDT, CDR2 YNNKEL (reference sequence). The ends lost 1 base at V and 5 bases at J; junction bases unmatched: 7. The CDR3 DNA is TGTGCCAGCAGCCAAGGAGTGCCGGGACTAGCGGGGACCGGGGAGCTGTTTTTT. This gives the protein CASSQGVPGLAGTGELFF.

The V and J genes are TRBV6-6 and TRBJ2-7, with D possibly called TRBD1 or TRBD2 (5 bases each). Germline CDR1 reads MNHNY; CDR2 reads SVGAGI (reference sequence). Trimming took 1 base from V and 3 from J, leaving 7 bases between them. The CDR3 is made up of 13 amino acids. CDR3 bases: TGTGCCAGCAGTTACTGGGACCACTACGAGCAGTACTTC. Amino acids: CASSYWDHYEQYF.

The CDR3: CSASFQSYQPQHF. DNA of the CDR3: TGCAGTGCTAGTTTCCAGTCGTATCAGCCCCAGCATTTT. This chain joins TRBV20-1 and TRBJ1-5; D remains unclear. Germline values: CDR1 DFQATT, CDR2 SNEGSKA (reference sequence). Trimming took off 3 bases at V and 5 bases at J, with 11 bases between the two ends. The CDR3 totals 13 residues.

The chain recombines TRBV2 with TRBJ1-1; TRBD1 matches at 7 bases. The CDR3 is 11 residues long. The J segment lost 11 bases and the V segment lost 4 bases, leaving 4 bases of the junction unmatched. Germline values: CDR1 SNHLY, CDR2 FYNNEI. The CDR3 DNA is TGTGCCAGCAGTGGGGAGACAGGGGCTTTCTTT. Its protein product is CASSGETGAFF.

V and J are TRBV5-5 and TRBJ1-1, with 7 nucleotides matching TRBD1. J gave up 2 bases and V 4 bases, and 5 bases lay outside the gene matches. Per germline, CDR1 SGHKS and CDR2 YYEKEE (reference sequence). The CDR3 has 14 amino acids. The CDR3 loop reads CASSAGQTNTEAFF. The CDR3 region has the DNA TGTGCCAGCAGCGCGGGACAGACAAACACTGAAGCTTTCTTT.